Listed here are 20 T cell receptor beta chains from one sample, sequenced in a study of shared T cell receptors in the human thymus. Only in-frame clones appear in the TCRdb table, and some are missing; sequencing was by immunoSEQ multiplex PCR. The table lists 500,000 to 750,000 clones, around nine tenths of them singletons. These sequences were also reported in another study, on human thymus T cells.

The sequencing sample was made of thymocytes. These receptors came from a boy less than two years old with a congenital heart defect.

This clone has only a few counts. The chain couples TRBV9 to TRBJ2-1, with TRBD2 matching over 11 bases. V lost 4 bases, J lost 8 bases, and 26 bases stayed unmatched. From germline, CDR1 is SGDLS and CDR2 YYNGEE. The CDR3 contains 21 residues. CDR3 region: CASSQSPHGLASGRPRDEQFF. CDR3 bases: TGTGCCAGCAGCCAATCCCCTCACGGGCTCGCTAGCGGGAGGCCGAGAGATGAGCAGTTCTTC.

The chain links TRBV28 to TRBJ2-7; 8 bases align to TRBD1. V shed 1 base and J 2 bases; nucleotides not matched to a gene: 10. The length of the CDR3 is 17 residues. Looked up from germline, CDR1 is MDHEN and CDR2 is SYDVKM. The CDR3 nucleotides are TGTGCCAGCAGTTTATTGCTTCAGCTGACAGGGGCCTACGAGCAGTACTTC. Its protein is CASSLLLQLTGAYEQYF.

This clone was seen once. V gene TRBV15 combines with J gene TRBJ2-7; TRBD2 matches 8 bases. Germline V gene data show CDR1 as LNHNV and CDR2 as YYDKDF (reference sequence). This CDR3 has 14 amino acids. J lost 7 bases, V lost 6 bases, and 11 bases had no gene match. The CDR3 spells CATSKKSGSPEQYF. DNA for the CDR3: TGTGCCACCAGTAAGAAAAGCGGGAGCCCAGAGCAGTACTTC.

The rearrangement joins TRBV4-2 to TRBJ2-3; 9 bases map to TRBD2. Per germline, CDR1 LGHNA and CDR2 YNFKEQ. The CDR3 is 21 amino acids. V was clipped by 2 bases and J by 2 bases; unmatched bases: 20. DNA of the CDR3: TGTGCCAGCAGCCAATTGGGGTTATGGCTAGCGGGATTCCTCAACACAGATACGCAGTATTTT. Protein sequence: CASSQLGLWLAGFLNTDTQYF.

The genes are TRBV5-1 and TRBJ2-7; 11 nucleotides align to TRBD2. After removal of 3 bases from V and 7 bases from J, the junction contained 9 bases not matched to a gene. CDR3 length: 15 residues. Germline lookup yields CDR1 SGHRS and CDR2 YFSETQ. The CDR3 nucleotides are TGCGCCAGCAGCTCACTAGCGGGAGCGGCTGGAGAGCAGTACTTC. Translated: CASSSLAGAAGEQYF.

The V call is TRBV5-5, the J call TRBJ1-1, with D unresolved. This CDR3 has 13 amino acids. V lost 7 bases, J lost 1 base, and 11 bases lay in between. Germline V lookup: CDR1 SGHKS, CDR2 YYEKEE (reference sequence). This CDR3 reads CASGSSRNTEAFF. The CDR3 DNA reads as TGTGCCAGCGGCTCATCGCGGAACACTGAAGCTTTCTTT. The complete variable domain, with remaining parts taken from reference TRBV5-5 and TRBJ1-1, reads DAGVTQSPTHLIKTRGQQVTLRCSPISGHKSVSWYQQVLGQGPQFIFQYYEKEERGRGNFPDRFSARQFPNYSSELNVNALLLGDSALYLCASGSSRNTEAFFGQGTRLTVV.

CDR3 bases: TGTGCCACCACCCCCGGGACAGGGGGAGTCAACGGGAGGGCCGGGGGCTACAATGAGCAGTTCTTC. Encoded protein: CATTPGTGGVNGRAGGYNEQFF. The chain combines TRBV27 with TRBJ2-1, with TRBD1 identical over 11 bases. Per the germline V gene, CDR1 is MNHEY and CDR2 is SMNVEV (reference sequence). J lost 3 bases, V lost 10 bases, and 29 bases had no gene match. CDR3 length: 22 amino acids.

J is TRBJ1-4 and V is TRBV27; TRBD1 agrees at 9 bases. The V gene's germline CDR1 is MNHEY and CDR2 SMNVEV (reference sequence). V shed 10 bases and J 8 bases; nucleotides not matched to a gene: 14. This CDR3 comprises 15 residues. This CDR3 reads CATATPGQGFEKLFF. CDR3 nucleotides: TGTGCCACCGCCACCCCGGGACAGGGTTTCGAAAAACTGTTTTTT. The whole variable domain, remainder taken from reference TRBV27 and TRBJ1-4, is EAQVTQNPRYLITVTGKKLTVTCSQNMNHEYMSWYRQDPGLGLRQIYYSMNVEVTDKGDVPEGYKVSRKEKRNFPLILESPSPNQTSLYFCATATPGQGFEKLFFGSGTQLSVL.

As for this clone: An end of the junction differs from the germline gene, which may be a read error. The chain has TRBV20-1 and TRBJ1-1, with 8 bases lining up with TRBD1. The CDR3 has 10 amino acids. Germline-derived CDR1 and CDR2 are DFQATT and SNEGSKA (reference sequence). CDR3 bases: TGCAGCGCTAAGAGACAGGGGGCTTTCTTT. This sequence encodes CSAKRQGAFF.

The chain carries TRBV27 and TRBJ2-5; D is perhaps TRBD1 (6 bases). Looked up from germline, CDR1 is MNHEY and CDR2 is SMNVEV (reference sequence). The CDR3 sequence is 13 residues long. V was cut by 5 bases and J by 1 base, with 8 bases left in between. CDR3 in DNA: TGTGCCAGCAGTCAGGGGAGCCAAGAGACCCAGTACTTC. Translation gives CASSQGSQETQYF.

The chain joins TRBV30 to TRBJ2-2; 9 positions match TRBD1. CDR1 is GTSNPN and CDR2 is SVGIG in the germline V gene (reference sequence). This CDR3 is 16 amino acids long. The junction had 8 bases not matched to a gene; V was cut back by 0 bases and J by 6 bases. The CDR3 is CAWSVGDREAAGELFF. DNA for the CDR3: TGTGCCTGGAGTGTAGGGGACAGGGAGGCGGCCGGGGAGCTGTTTTTT.

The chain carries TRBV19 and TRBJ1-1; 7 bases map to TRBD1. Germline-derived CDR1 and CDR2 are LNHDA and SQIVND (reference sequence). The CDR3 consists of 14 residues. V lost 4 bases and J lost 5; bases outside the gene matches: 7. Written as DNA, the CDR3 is TGTGCCAGTAGTAGGTACAGGGGTGCGACTGAAGCTTTCTTT. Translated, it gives CASSRYRGATEAFF.

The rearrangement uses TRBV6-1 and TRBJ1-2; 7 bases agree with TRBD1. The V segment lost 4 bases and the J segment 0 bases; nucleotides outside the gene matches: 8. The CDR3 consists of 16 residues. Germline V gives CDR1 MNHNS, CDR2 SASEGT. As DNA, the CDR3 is TGTGCCAGCAGTGCCCCGGGACAGCAAGCTAACTATGGCTACACCTTC. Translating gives CASSAPGQQANYGYTF.

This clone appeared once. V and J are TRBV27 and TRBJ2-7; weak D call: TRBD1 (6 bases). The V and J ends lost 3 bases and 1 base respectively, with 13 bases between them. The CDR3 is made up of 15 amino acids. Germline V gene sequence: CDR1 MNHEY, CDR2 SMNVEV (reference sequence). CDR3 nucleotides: TGTGCCAGCAGTTTGTCCCCGGGACATTCCTACGAGCAGTACTTC. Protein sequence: CASSLSPGHSYEQYF.

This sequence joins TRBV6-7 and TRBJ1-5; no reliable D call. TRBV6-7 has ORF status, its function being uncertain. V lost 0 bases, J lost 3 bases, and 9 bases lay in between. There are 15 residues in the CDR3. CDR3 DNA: TGTGCCAGCAGTTACTCGACCAGGTTCAATCAGCCCCAGCATTTT. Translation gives CASSYSTRFNQPQHF.

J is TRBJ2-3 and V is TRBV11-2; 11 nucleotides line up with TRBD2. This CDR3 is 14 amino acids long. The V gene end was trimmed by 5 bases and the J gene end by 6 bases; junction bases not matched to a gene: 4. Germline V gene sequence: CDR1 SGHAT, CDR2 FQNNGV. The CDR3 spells CASSELAGVDTQYF. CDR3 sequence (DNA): TGTGCCAGCAGCGAACTAGCGGGAGTCGATACGCAGTATTTT.

CDR3 bases: TGCGCCAGCAGCTTGGGCAACAGGGAGCCAATTAACTATGGCTACACCTTC. It is translated as CASSLGNREPINYGYTF. The chain has TRBV5-1 and TRBJ1-2; a possible D gene is TRBD1 (6 bases). Germline-derived CDR1 and CDR2 are SGHRS and YFSETQ. The CDR3 spans 17 residues. V was pared by 0 bases and J by 1 base, with 16 bases between. The full variable domain, completed using reference TRBV5-1 and TRBJ1-2, is KAGVTQTPRYLIKTRGQQVTLSCSPISGHRSVSWYQQTPGQGLQFLFEYFSETQRNKGNFPGRFSGRQFSNSRSEMNVSTLELGDSALYLCASSLGNREPINYGYTFGSGTRLTVV.

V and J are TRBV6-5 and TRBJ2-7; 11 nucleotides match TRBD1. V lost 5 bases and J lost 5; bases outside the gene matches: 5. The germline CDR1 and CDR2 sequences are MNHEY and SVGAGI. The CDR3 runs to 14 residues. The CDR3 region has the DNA TGTGCCAGCAGTGTCGGGACAGGGGGAAACGAGCAGTACTTC. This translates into CASSVGTGGNEQYF.

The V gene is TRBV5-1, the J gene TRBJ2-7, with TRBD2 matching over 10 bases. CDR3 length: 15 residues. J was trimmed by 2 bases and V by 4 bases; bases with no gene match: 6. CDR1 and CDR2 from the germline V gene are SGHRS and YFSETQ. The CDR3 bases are TGCGCCAGCAGCAGCGGGAGGGAGTGGCCCTACGAGCAGTACTTC. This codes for CASSSGREWPYEQYF.

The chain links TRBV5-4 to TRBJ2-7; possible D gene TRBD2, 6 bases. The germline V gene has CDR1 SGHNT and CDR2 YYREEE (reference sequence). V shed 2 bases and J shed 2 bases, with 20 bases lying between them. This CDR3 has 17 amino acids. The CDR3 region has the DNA TGTGCCAGCAGCTTATCCCCTTGGGGGAGGCAAACCTACGAGCAGTACTTC. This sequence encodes CASSLSPWGRQTYEQYF.